A selection of T cell receptor beta chains follows, all from one sample in a study of cytomegalovirus exposure and HLA in healthy donors. This table comes from immunoSEQ multiplex PCR, and its TCRdb copy is limited to in-frame clones, with some not included. Listed are about 160,000 clones; about 2.2% falls within the top ten. Material for sequencing was PBMCs. All receptors come from a man aged 25-45 years in good health and CMV-seronegative. Each CDR3 is given with its conserved first and last residue. Each record gives: V gene, J gene, D gene, CDR3 protein, CDR3 DNA. D genes are given only for firm matches.

TRBV7-6	TRBJ1-4	-	CASSLSPTLNEKLFF	TGTGCCAGCAGCTTATCCCCGACACTGAATGAAAAACTGTTTTTT
TRBV18	TRBJ1-4	-	CASSSQGTAGNEKLFF	TGTGCCAGCTCATCACAAGGGACCGCGGGGAATGAAAAACTGTTTTTT
TRBV28	TRBJ1-2	TRBD1	CASSLPGTGGYGYTF	TGTGCCAGCAGTTTGCCCGGGACAGGGGGGTATGGCTACACCTTC
TRBV29-1	TRBJ2-1	TRBD2	CSVASFGLAGGTHEQFF	TGCAGCGTGGCCTCCTTCGGACTAGCGGGAGGAACCCATGAGCAGTTCTTC
TRBV5-1	TRBJ2-7	TRBD1	CASSFRGSSYEQYF	TGCGCCAGCAGCTTCAGGGGGTCGTCCTACGAGCAGTACTTC
TRBV5-4	TRBJ2-5	-	CASSLLTGSQETQYF	TGTGCCAGCAGCTTGTTAACAGGGAGCCAAGAGACCCAGTACTTC
TRBV2	TRBJ2-1	TRBD1	CASKTGGKDEQFF	TGTGCCAGCAAGACAGGGGGCAAGGATGAGCAGTTCTTC
TRBV13	TRBJ1-1	-	CASSFDSTEAFF	TGTGCCAGCAGCTTCGACAGTACTGAAGCTTTCTTT
TRBV5-1	TRBJ1-6	-	CASSLERSSYNSPLHF	TGCGCCAGCAGCTTGGAGCGGAGCTCCTATAATTCACCCCTCCACTTT
TRBV19	TRBJ1-5	TRBD1	CASSSRQGASNQPQHF	TGTGCCAGTAGTTCCCGACAGGGGGCCAGCAATCAGCCCCAGCATTTT
TRBV4-1	TRBJ1-1	-	CASSRRFTGKVANTEAFF	TGCGCCAGCAGCCGACGATTTACAGGGAAAGTAGCCAACACTGAAGCTTTCTTT
TRBV7-9	TRBJ1-1	-	CASSLDGEAFF	TGTGCCAGCAGCTTAGACGGTGAAGCTTTCTTT
TRBV27	TRBJ2-3	-	CASSSRTIGTDTQYF	TGTGCCAGCAGTTCCAGGACTATAGGCACAGATACGCAGTATTTT
TRBV2	TRBJ2-1	-	CASKGTVQTQFF	TGTGCCAGCAAAGGGACTGTTCAAACACAGTTCTTC
TRBV2	TRBJ2-7	-	CASSGGHKTYEQYF	TGTGCCAGCAGTGGAGGACACAAAACCTACGAGCAGTACTTC
TRBV5-1	TRBJ2-7	-	CASSQQDRSYEQYF	TGCGCCAGCAGCCAACAAGACAGATCCTACGAGCAGTACTTC
TRBV6-1	TRBJ1-2	TRBD1	CASKMNRGGYTF	TGTGCCAGCAAAATGAACAGGGGCGGCTACACCTTC
TRBV15	TRBJ2-1	TRBD2	CATSRDHGSGREQFF	TGTGCCACCAGCAGAGATCACGGTAGCGGGAGGGAGCAGTTCTTC
TRBV7-8	TRBJ1-3	-	CASSLNRGSGNTIYF	TGTGCCAGCAGCTTAAACCGGGGCTCTGGAAACACCATATATTTT
TRBV2	TRBJ2-3	-	CASSSLAGADTQYF	TGTGCCAGCAGTTCACTAGCTGGAGCAGATACGCAGTATTTT